Listed below are T cell receptor beta chains from one sample, sequenced in a study of cytomegalovirus exposure and HLA in healthy donors. TCRdb keeps only in-frame clones here, not all; method: immunoSEQ multiplex PCR. The sample lists approximately 160,000 clones, about 64% occurring once. Sequenced sample: PBMCs. The receptors derive from a man aged 45 to 65 in good health and CMV-seronegative. Both conserved end residues are part of each CDR3. D genes are given only for firm matches. Part of the rows lack a size; the others show once, few, many or a class for expanded clones.

d_call: TRBD2
clone_size: -
j_call: TRBJ2-2
v_call: TRBV5-1
cdr3_nt: TGCGCCAGCAGCCGAGCCCCCGGGCGGGGGGCGAACACCGGGGAGCTGTTTTTT
cdr3_aa: CASSRAPGRGANTGELFF

d_call: -
clone_size: -
j_call: TRBJ2-7
v_call: TRBV5-4
cdr3_nt: TGTGCCAGCAGCCTTGGTGGAGGGGCCTCCTACGAGCAGTACTTC
cdr3_aa: CASSLGGGASYEQYF

d_call: -
clone_size: -
j_call: TRBJ2-3
v_call: TRBV6-6
cdr3_nt: TGTGCCAGCAGTTACCCAGGACAGAAGAGGACAGATACGCAGTATTTT
cdr3_aa: CASSYPGQKRTDTQYF

d_call: -
clone_size: -
j_call: TRBJ1-2
v_call: TRBV18
cdr3_nt: TGTGCCAGCTCACAGGACAGTAACTATGGCTACACCTTC
cdr3_aa: CASSQDSNYGYTF

d_call: -
clone_size: -
j_call: TRBJ1-1
v_call: TRBV7-9
cdr3_nt: TGTGCCAGCAGCTCGCAGGGGCCTGAAGCTTTCTTT
cdr3_aa: CASSSQGPEAFF

d_call: -
clone_size: -
j_call: TRBJ2-5
v_call: TRBV7-9
cdr3_nt: TGTGCCAGCAGCCCGCAGGGCAAAAGTGAGACCCAGTACTTC
cdr3_aa: CASSPQGKSETQYF

d_call: -
clone_size: -
j_call: TRBJ1-6
v_call: TRBV6-5
cdr3_nt: TGTGCCAGCAGTTACTCTGAGGGAGTGGCTTCACCCCTCCACTTT
cdr3_aa: CASSYSEGVASPLHF

d_call: TRBD2
clone_size: once
j_call: TRBJ2-5
v_call: TRBV10-3
cdr3_nt: TGTGCCATCAGGGGACTAGAAGAGACCCAGTACTTC
cdr3_aa: CAIRGLEETQYF

d_call: TRBD1
clone_size: -
j_call: TRBJ1-6
v_call: TRBV7-9
cdr3_nt: TGTGCCAGCAGCTCTAGGACAGGATCTAGTAATTCACCCCTCCACTTT
cdr3_aa: CASSSRTGSSNSPLHF

d_call: -
clone_size: once
j_call: TRBJ1-1
v_call: TRBV27
cdr3_nt: TGTGCCAGCAGTACAGGGACCACTGAAGCTTTCTTT
cdr3_aa: CASSTGTTEAFF

d_call: TRBD2
clone_size: -
j_call: TRBJ2-1
v_call: TRBV5-1
cdr3_nt: TGCGCCAGCACCCAAGATGGGGAGGGGTACAATGAGCAGTTCTTC
cdr3_aa: CASTQDGEGYNEQFF

d_call: TRBD1
clone_size: -
j_call: TRBJ1-5
v_call: TRBV19
cdr3_nt: TGTGCCAGTAGGCTGGACAGGGGCAATCAGCCCCAGCATTTT
cdr3_aa: CASRLDRGNQPQHF

d_call: TRBD1
clone_size: -
j_call: TRBJ1-5
v_call: TRBV19
cdr3_nt: TGTGCCAGTAGTATAGCAGACAGGGGGTTGAGCAATCAGCCCCAGCATTTT
cdr3_aa: CASSIADRGLSNQPQHF

d_call: TRBD1
clone_size: -
j_call: TRBJ2-3
v_call: TRBV18
cdr3_nt: TGTGCCAGCTCACTGGGACAGGGGAGAACAGATACGCAGTATTTT
cdr3_aa: CASSLGQGRTDTQYF

d_call: TRBD1
clone_size: -
j_call: TRBJ2-7
v_call: TRBV5-1
cdr3_nt: TGCGCCAGCAGCTTGGATGGGACAGGGGGGTCCTACGAGCAGTACTTC
cdr3_aa: CASSLDGTGGSYEQYF

d_call: -
clone_size: -
j_call: TRBJ2-6
v_call: TRBV19
cdr3_nt: TGTGCCAGTACCCAACGACAGGAACTGAGCTCTGGGGCCAACGTCCTGACTTTC
cdr3_aa: CASTQRQELSSGANVLTF

d_call: TRBD2
clone_size: -
j_call: TRBJ2-3
v_call: TRBV18
cdr3_nt: TGTGCCAGCTCACCACCGGGGACTAGCGTTACTAGCACAGATACGCAGTATTTT
cdr3_aa: CASSPPGTSVTSTDTQYF

d_call: -
clone_size: -
j_call: TRBJ1-4
v_call: TRBV18
cdr3_nt: TGTGCCAGCTCCCAAGGGGATGAGAATGAAAAACTGTTTTTT
cdr3_aa: CASSQGDENEKLFF

d_call: -
clone_size: -
j_call: TRBJ2-2
v_call: TRBV11-3
cdr3_nt: TGTGCCAGCAGCACCGGACTTGGGACCGGGGAGCTGTTTTTT
cdr3_aa: CASSTGLGTGELFF

d_call: TRBD2
clone_size: -
j_call: TRBJ2-2
v_call: TRBV9
cdr3_nt: TGTGCCAGTAACCCGGGACTAGCTTTGGGAGGGACCGGGGAGCTGTTTTTT
cdr3_aa: CASNPGLALGGTGELFF

d_call: -
clone_size: -
j_call: TRBJ2-1
v_call: TRBV18
cdr3_nt: TGTGCCAGCTCACCATCGGGGGATGAGCAGTTCTTC
cdr3_aa: CASSPSGDEQFF

d_call: TRBD2
clone_size: -
j_call: TRBJ2-3
v_call: TRBV4-2
cdr3_nt: TGTGCCAGCAGCCTCGAGGGGACTAGCGGGGGATCCCCTAAAGTCACAGATACGCAGTATTTT
cdr3_aa: CASSLEGTSGGSPKVTDTQYF

d_call: TRBD1
clone_size: -
j_call: TRBJ1-3
v_call: TRBV18
cdr3_nt: TGTGCCAGCTCACCGACAGGGAGCTCTGGAAACACCATATATTTT
cdr3_aa: CASSPTGSSGNTIYF

d_call: -
clone_size: -
j_call: TRBJ1-3
v_call: TRBV28
cdr3_nt: TGTGCCACCCTCGTTGGGGGAGGCGGAAACACCATATATTTT
cdr3_aa: CATLVGGGGNTIYF

d_call: -
clone_size: -
j_call: TRBJ2-5
v_call: TRBV4-2
cdr3_nt: TGTGCCAGCAGCCAAGATCCAGGGTGGGAGACCCAGTACTTC
cdr3_aa: CASSQDPGWETQYF

d_call: -
clone_size: -
j_call: TRBJ2-2
v_call: TRBV5-1
cdr3_nt: TGCGCCAGCAGCTTGGCGTCCGGGGTGAACACCGGGGAGCTGTTTTTT
cdr3_aa: CASSLASGVNTGELFF

d_call: TRBD2
clone_size: -
j_call: TRBJ2-3
v_call: TRBV7-3
cdr3_nt: TGTGCCAGCAGCATAAGCGGGGGGAGCACAGATACGCAGTATTTT
cdr3_aa: CASSISGGSTDTQYF

d_call: TRBD1
clone_size: -
j_call: TRBJ1-2
v_call: TRBV27
cdr3_nt: TGTGCCAGCAGACGGCGGGACAGCTATGGCTACACCTTC
cdr3_aa: CASRRRDSYGYTF